These 20 T cell receptor beta chains were all obtained from the same sample, sequenced in a study of T cell responses to AZD1222 COVID-19 vaccine. This table comes from immunoSEQ multiplex PCR, and its TCRdb copy is limited to in-frame clones, with some not included. The sample records approximately 89,000 clones, just over 90% being singletons. The starting material was peripheral blood, obtained 28 days after the second AZD1222 dose. The receptors here all came from an adult who received the AZD1222 COVID-19 vaccine.

The chain uses TRBV6-5 and TRBJ1-1, with a weak D call TRBD1 (5 bases). CDR3 length equals 15 residues. In germline, CDR1 is MNHEY, CDR2 SVGAGI. V gave up 6 bases and J gave up 3 bases, with 17 bases separating them. CDR3 nucleotides: TGTGCCAGCAGGCCAGGGAGGTTGTTGTACACTGAAGCTTTCTTT. It is translated as CASRPGRLLYTEAFF.

The V call is TRBV19, the J call TRBJ1-6; D not certain. V lost 7 bases and J lost 2, with 15 bases in between. There are 16 residues in the CDR3. CDR1 LNHDA and CDR2 SQIVND come from the germline V gene (reference sequence). CDR3 sequence: CASTQNRAAYNSPLHF. In nucleotides, the CDR3 is TGTGCCAGTACTCAAAATCGGGCAGCCTATAATTCACCCCTCCACTTT.

The chain uses TRBV28 and TRBJ1-5, with 9 nucleotides matching TRBD1. The CDR3 is 16 amino acids. Germline V CDR1 and CDR2: MDHEN, SYDVKM. The V and J ends lost 4 bases and 5 bases, in that order; junction bases with no gene match: 9. CDR3 coding DNA: TGTGCCAGCAGTTCCCCGGGACAGGGAGTCCATCAGCCCCAGCATTTT. Amino acids: CASSSPGQGVHQPQHF.

This clone has a handful of counts. The chain has TRBV5-5 and TRBJ1-1; D not certain. This CDR3 has 16 amino acids. Trimming shortened V by 0 bases and J by 3 bases, and 15 bases separated the two germline ends. Germline loops: CDR1 SGHKS, CDR2 YYEKEE (reference sequence). The CDR3: CASSLGALIWDTEAFF. The DNA of the CDR3 is TGTGCCAGCAGCTTGGGCGCACTGATATGGGACACTGAAGCTTTCTTT.

The chain recombines TRBV7-9 with TRBJ1-2; D unresolved. CDR1 is SEHNR, CDR2 FQNEAQ, per germline (reference sequence). V lost 5 bases and J 2 bases, leaving 18 bases between the germline ends. The CDR3 is 16 residues long. The DNA for the CDR3 is TGTGCCAGCAGCCAAGTCCTTGGGCAGCAGAACTATGGCTACACCTTC. This codes for CASSQVLGQQNYGYTF.

The rearrangement uses TRBV6-5 and TRBJ2-3; 7 bases align to TRBD2. Germline-derived CDR1 and CDR2 are MNHEY and SVGAGI. Germline trimming cut 0 bases from V and 1 base from J; bases unmatched to any gene: 4. The CDR3 covers 16 residues. For the CDR3, the DNA is TGTGCCAGCAGTTACTCTGCGGCGGGGGGCACAGATACGCAGTATTTT. Amino acids: CASSYSAAGGTDTQYF.

This chain uses TRBV28 with TRBJ2-1; D is possibly TRBD1 or TRBD2 (5 bases each). Looked up from germline, CDR1 is MDHEN and CDR2 is SYDVKM. The length of the CDR3 is 14 residues. V shed 7 bases and J shed 9 bases, with 19 bases lying between them. The CDR3 is CASKKGGTHIEQFF. The CDR3 DNA follows: TGTGCCAGCAAAAAAGGTGGGACCCACATTGAGCAGTTCTTC.

This clone was seen just once. The chain carries TRBV6-5 and TRBJ2-1; no clear D. The germline V gene encodes CDR1 MNHEY and CDR2 SVGAGI. Trimming removed 6 bases at V and 3 bases at J, with 15 bases between. This CDR3 has 15 amino acids. The CDR3 nucleotides read TGTGCCAGCAGGCCTACCTCAGGATACTACAATGAGCAGTTCTTC. Protein sequence: CASRPTSGYYNEQFF.

On this clone: Relative to the germline gene, one junction end is altered; a read error may explain this. The V gene is TRBV6-1, the J gene TRBJ1-1, with D possibly matching TRBD1 (5 bases). The V gene's germline CDR1 is MNHNS and CDR2 SASEGT. This CDR3 spans 12 amino acids. The CDR3 is CASSEVMRDHNF. The CDR3, as DNA: TGTGCCAGCAGTGAGGTAATGCGGGACCACAACTTT.

This clone was seen once. The chain employs TRBV11-3 and TRBJ2-1; 13 bases fit TRBD2. Trimming took 6 bases from V and 8 from J; bases not matched to a gene: 10. Germline loops: CDR1 SGHNT, CDR2 YENEEA. The CDR3 length is 16 residues. CDR3 DNA sequence: TGTGCCAGCAGTAAACTAGCGGGAGGGCCATTAGATGAGCAGTTCTTC. It encodes CASSKLAGGPLDEQFF.

V and J are TRBV5-1 and TRBJ1-5, with D possibly being TRBD1 (6 bases). Germline V lookup: CDR1 SGHRS, CDR2 YFSETQ. V was trimmed by 7 bases and J by 4 bases, leaving 12 bases between them. The CDR3 length is 13 residues. This CDR3 reads CASRAGENQPQHF. The CDR3 nucleotides are TGCGCCAGCCGGGCAGGGGAAAATCAGCCCCAGCATTTT.

The CDR3 sequence is CASRYDRGPINEQFF. DNA for the CDR3: TGTGCCAGCAGATATGACAGGGGCCCGATCAATGAGCAGTTCTTC. The chain combines TRBV27 with TRBJ2-1, with 8 bases lining up with TRBD1. This CDR3 is 15 amino acids long. After removal of 6 bases from V and 6 bases from J, the junction contained 10 bases not matched to a gene. The V gene's germline CDR1 is MNHEY and CDR2 SMNVEV (reference sequence).

The chain is built from TRBV2 and TRBJ1-1, with a possible D match to TRBD1 (5 bases). Germline V gene data show CDR1 as SNHLY and CDR2 as FYNNEI. V shed 7 bases and J shed 0 bases, with 9 bases lying between them. The length of the CDR3 is 13 residues. CDR3 DNA sequence: TGTGCCAGCATTGGGGGAATGAACACTGAAGCTTTCTTT. Amino acid sequence: CASIGGMNTEAFF.

This rearrangement joins TRBV18 to TRBJ1-1; 7 positions agree with TRBD1. The germline V gene has CDR1 KGHSH and CDR2 LQKENI. This CDR3 region has 17 residues. V lost 4 bases, J lost 1 base, and 12 bases stayed unmatched. The CDR3 DNA follows: TGTGCCAGCTCACTAAATAGCCTCAGGGGGTCGAACACTGAAGCTTTCTTT. This encodes CASSLNSLRGSNTEAFF.

The chain combines TRBV2 with TRBJ1-3; unclear D gene. Germline loops: CDR1 SNHLY, CDR2 FYNNEI. The V end lost 3 bases, the J end lost 0 bases, and 12 bases lay between the germline ends. The CDR3 runs 16 residues. The CDR3 spells CASSDEGSDSGNTIYF. The CDR3 DNA follows: TGTGCCAGCAGTGACGAAGGGTCGGACTCTGGAAACACCATATATTTT.

Here the CDR3 DNA reads TGTGCCAGCAGTGAAGCCGCGGGAGCAGCCCTTAGCAATCAGCCCCAGCATTTT. As protein: CASSEAAGAALSNQPQHF. V usage is TRBV6-1 and J usage is TRBJ1-5; D remains unclear. The CDR3 has 18 amino acids. Trimming removed 0 bases from V and 0 bases from J, with 15 bases in between. Germline assignment: CDR1 MNHNS and CDR2 SASEGT.

The V gene is TRBV6-5, the J gene TRBJ1-3; possible D gene TRBD1, 5 bases. CDR3 length equals 14 residues. Germline loops: CDR1 MNHEY, CDR2 SVGAGI. The germline V and J ends were trimmed by 7 bases and 4 bases, with 14 bases remaining between them. CDR3 in amino acids: CASISGGRGNTIYF. CDR3 in DNA: TGTGCCAGCATCTCGGGGGGGAGAGGAAACACCATATATTTT.

The chain joins TRBV5-1 to TRBJ2-5, with D possibly matching TRBD2 (6 bases). Germline values: CDR1 SGHRS, CDR2 YFSETQ. This CDR3 comprises 15 residues. V gave up 7 bases and J gave up 3 bases, with 19 bases separating them. CDR3 DNA: TGCGCCAGCTCCGGGACGGGAGCTTCGGAAGAGACCCAGTACTTC. Translation gives CASSGTGASEETQYF.

The V and J genes are TRBV13 and TRBJ2-1; 8 bases map to TRBD1. The V and J ends lost 1 base and 10 bases, in that order; junction bases with no gene match: 6. This CDR3 contains 14 residues. Germline loops: CDR1 PRHDT, CDR2 FYEKMQ (reference sequence). The CDR3 DNA reads as TGTGCCAGCAGCTTAGTCAGGGGGCTGGGAGAGCAGTTCTTC. This gives the protein CASSLVRGLGEQFF.

CDR3 residues: CASSFGAGYEQYF. The DNA for the CDR3 is TGTGCCAGCAGTTTCGGCGCGGGTTACGAGCAGTACTTC. The gene calls are TRBV12-3 or TRBV12-4 and TRBJ2-7, with D possibly being TRBD2 (5 bases). Trimming cost V 3 bases and J 4 bases, with 10 bases left between them. The CDR3 covers 13 residues.